The 15 T cell receptor beta chains listed next were all sequenced from one sample in a study of shared clonotypes between healthy human individuals. This table comes from immunoSEQ multiplex PCR, and its TCRdb copy is limited to in-frame clones, with some not included. The table records about 2 million clones, approximately 95% of them present only once. CD45RO-negative, CCR7-positively selected cells formed the naive CD8 fraction, excluding terminally differentiated effector memory CD45RA+ cells. Sequencing was done on a sample of naive CD8+ T cells sorted from blood. Receptors were obtained from a man aged 18-30 years in good health.

This chain links TRBV7-6 with TRBJ2-3; 7 nucleotides agree with TRBD2. Germline CDR1 is SGHVS and CDR2 is FNYEAQ. The CDR3 has 14 residues. J was trimmed by 5 bases and V by 5 bases; bases with no gene match: 7. The CDR3 DNA follows: TGTGCCAGCAGCCCTTTCGGCGGGGGAGATACGCAGTATTTT. It codes for CASSPFGGGDTQYF.

The gene calls are TRBV6-1 and TRBJ2-7; D remains unclear. V was trimmed by 1 base and J by 7 bases, leaving 23 bases between them. This CDR3 is 17 amino acids long. Germline CDR1 is MNHNS and CDR2 is SASEGT. The CDR3 coding sequence is TGTGCCAGCAGTGAAGACAAAATTGGGCCCAACTACGATGAGCAGTACTTC. Protein sequence: CASSEDKIGPNYDEQYF.

CDR3 loop: CASSSPQSGGFTDTQYF. DNA for the CDR3: TGTGCCAGTAGTTCCCCTCAGAGCGGGGGGTTCACAGATACGCAGTATTTT. The chain employs TRBV19 and TRBJ2-3; 9 bases fit TRBD2. Germline loops: CDR1 LNHDA, CDR2 SQIVND (reference sequence). The CDR3 sequence is 17 residues long. After removal of 5 bases from V and 2 bases from J, the junction contained 11 bases not matched to a gene.

The chain joins TRBV5-1 to TRBJ2-7; possible D gene TRBD2, 5 bases. V was trimmed by 2 bases and J by 3 bases, leaving 12 bases between them. The CDR3 totals 14 residues. The germline V gene has CDR1 SGHRS and CDR2 YFSETQ. The CDR3 DNA reads TGCGCCAGCAGCTTACCGGGGAAGAACTACGAGCAGTACTTC. This gives the protein CASSLPGKNYEQYF.

The V gene is TRBV27, the J gene TRBJ2-7; no clear D gene. Trimming cost V 3 bases and J 7 bases, with 7 bases left between them. Germline CDR1 MNHEY, CDR2 SMNVEV (reference sequence). The CDR3 extends over 11 amino acids. Here the CDR3 DNA reads TGTGCCAGCAGTTTTGGGAAGGAGCAGTACTTC. It codes for CASSFGKEQYF.

The chain combines TRBV30 with TRBJ2-2, with 7 bases matching TRBD2. CDR3 size: 14 residues. J gave up 6 bases and V 5 bases, and 9 bases lay outside the gene matches. In germline, CDR1 is GTSNPN, CDR2 SVGIG (reference sequence). The CDR3 loop is CAWHGQREAGELFF. CDR3 in DNA: TGTGCCTGGCACGGCCAGCGGGAAGCCGGGGAGCTGTTTTTT.

J is TRBJ1-4 and V is TRBV19, with TRBD1 matching 8 bases. The germline V gene has CDR1 LNHDA and CDR2 SQIVND (reference sequence). V shed 7 bases and J 8 bases; nucleotides not matched to a gene: 9. The CDR3 runs 14 residues. The CDR3 is CASTPGQDGEKLFF. The CDR3 nucleotides read TGTGCCAGTACCCCGGGACAGGACGGGGAAAAACTGTTTTTT.

The genes are TRBV5-1 and TRBJ2-2; the D gene is possibly TRBD2 (6 bases). Looked up from germline, CDR1 is SGHRS and CDR2 is YFSETQ. The ends were cut back, 4 bases at V and 2 bases at J, with 15 bases in the middle. The CDR3 spans 16 residues. CDR3 sequence reads: CASSPLADHNTGELFF. CDR3 coding DNA: TGCGCCAGCAGCCCTTTAGCGGACCATAACACCGGGGAGCTGTTTTTT.

The chain links TRBV13 to TRBJ1-4, with 8 bases that match TRBD1. Germline assignment: CDR1 PRHDT and CDR2 FYEKMQ (reference sequence). After removal of 5 bases from V and 8 bases from J, the junction contained 7 bases not matched to a gene. The CDR3 runs to 14 residues. The CDR3 sequence is CASSITGGNEKLFF. The DNA for the CDR3 is TGTGCCAGCAGCATCACAGGGGGAAACGAAAAACTGTTTTTT.

This chain joins TRBV6-1 and TRBJ2-2; D gene ambiguous. Trimming stripped 7 bases from V and 8 bases from J, with 14 bases between. Germline V CDR1 and CDR2: MNHNS, SASEGT. This CDR3 contains 13 residues. CDR3 sequence reads: CASIYDDWGELFF. In DNA, the CDR3 is TGTGCCAGCATTTACGATGACTGGGGGGAGCTGTTTTTT.

The genes are TRBV15 and TRBJ2-7; TRBD2 agrees at 8 bases. The CDR3 sequence is 16 residues long. Per germline, CDR1 LNHNV and CDR2 YYDKDF (reference sequence). The J segment lost 3 bases and the V segment lost 0 bases, leaving 7 bases of the junction unmatched. The CDR3 region has the DNA TGTGCCACCAGCAGAGATTTACTAGCGGTCGACTACGAGCAGTACTTC. Residues: CATSRDLLAVDYEQYF.

This clone was picked up one time. The CDR3 nucleotides are TGCGCCAGCAGCCAGACAGCTTCCGGTCAGCCCCAGCATTTT. This codes for CASSQTASGQPQHF. V is TRBV4-1 and J is TRBJ1-5; possibly TRBD1 for D (5 bases). The CDR3 runs 14 residues. The ends were cut back, 3 bases at V and 6 bases at J, with 12 bases in the middle. CDR1 is MGHRA, CDR2 YSYEKL, per germline.

The gene calls are TRBV5-8 and TRBJ1-2; D is perhaps TRBD1 (5 bases). V was trimmed by 2 bases and J by 7 bases, leaving 15 bases between them. CDR1 and CDR2 from the germline V gene are SGHTS and YDEGEE. This CDR3 comprises 14 residues. The CDR3 nucleotides read TGTGCCAGCAGCTTCCCGGGGGGTCTACTTGGCTACACCTTC. Translation gives CASSFPGGLLGYTF.

This chain uses TRBV15 with TRBJ2-3; the match to TRBD2 covers 8 bases. CDR3 length: 16 residues. Germline V CDR1 and CDR2: LNHNV, YYDKDF (reference sequence). J was trimmed by 4 bases and V by 3 bases; bases with no gene match: 9. Written as DNA, the CDR3 is TGTGCCACCAGCAGTCGGGAGGGAGTTCTCGCAGATACGCAGTATTTT. This gives the protein CATSSREGVLADTQYF. Full variable domain (outside the CDR3, taken from reference TRBV15 and TRBJ2-3): DAMVIQNPRYQVTQFGKPVTLSCSQTLNHNVMYWYQQKSSQAPKLLFHYYDKDFNNEADTPDNFQSRRPNTSFCFLDIRSPGLGDTAMYLCATSSREGVLADTQYFGPGTRLTVL.

To note about this clone: This sample includes further DNA sequences coding for the same CDR3. The chain recombines TRBV13 with TRBJ2-7; D possibly corresponds to TRBD1 (5 bases). This CDR3 is 13 amino acids long. The germline CDR1 and CDR2 sequences are PRHDT and FYEKMQ (reference sequence). Between the trimmed V and J ends, which lost 0 bases and 2 bases, there was a span of 5 bases. Here the CDR3 reads CASSLGRAYEQYF. In DNA, the CDR3 is TGTGCCAGCAGCTTAGGCAGGGCCTACGAGCAGTACTTC.